The 32 T cell receptor beta chains presented below share a single source sample, sequenced in a study of T cells in Graves' hyperthyroidism and ophthalmopathy. RNA transcripts provided the source from which TCR beta CDR3 regions were amplified. Initially, a first-round RT-PCR of the TCR CDR3 employed the HTBI primer set. MiXCR, applied by TCRdb to the multiplex PCR reads, yields one record per CDR3 protein. The table includes hundreds of thousands of distinct CDR3 sequences, 14% detected once. What was sequenced was blood. These receptor sequences come from a woman in her late teens or twenties with Graves' hyperthyroidism.

This chain connects TRBV6-1 to TRBJ1-5; no reliable D call. V was pared by 5 bases and J by 3 bases, with 11 bases between. CDR1 and CDR2 (germline): MNHNS, SASEGT. The CDR3 is 14 amino acids. The DNA for the CDR3 is TGTGCCAGCAGTAGGGCGTGGGACAATCAGCCCCAGCATTTT. Amino acids: CASSRAWDNQPQHF.

This chain links TRBV24-1 with TRBJ2-1, with D possibly being TRBD1 (7 bases). Germline loops: CDR1 KGHDR, CDR2 SFDVKD. The CDR3 totals 15 residues. Trimming shortened V by 5 bases and J by 8 bases, and 18 bases separated the two germline ends. DNA for the CDR3: TGTGCCACCAGTGGGACGGAGGGGGCCCGCGATGAGCAGTTCTTC. Translated: CATSGTEGARDEQFF.

The DNA for the CDR3 is TGTGCCAGCAGCTCACAGGAACACTCCTACGAGCAGTACTTC. It codes for CASSSQEHSYEQYF. The V and J genes are TRBV6-1 and TRBJ2-7; D is perhaps TRBD1 (5 bases). The CDR3 is 14 residues long. Germline V CDR1 and CDR2: MNHNS, SASEGT. The V end lost 6 bases, the J end lost 0 bases, and 12 bases lay between the germline ends.

The chain recombines TRBV6-1 with TRBJ2-1; 7 nucleotides agree with TRBD2. Germline assignment: CDR1 MNHNS and CDR2 SASEGT. V lost 3 bases, J lost 6 bases, and 5 bases stayed unmatched. The CDR3 extends over 14 amino acids. CDR3 loop: CASSEWREINEQFF. In DNA, the CDR3 is TGTGCCAGCAGTGAGTGGCGGGAGATCAATGAGCAGTTCTTC.

This clonotype was observed a few times. The chain recombines TRBV6-2 or TRBV6-3 with TRBJ2-3; D may be TRBD2 (6 bases). In germline, CDR1 is MNHEY, CDR2 SVGEGT. V gave up 4 bases and J gave up 0 bases, with 20 bases separating them. This CDR3 has 18 amino acids. CDR3 region: CASSSTISAGTSTDTQYF. The DNA for the CDR3 is TGTGCCAGCAGTTCGACTATATCGGCGGGGACTAGCACAGATACGCAGTATTTT.

There are many counts of this clonotype. The chain employs TRBV12-3 or TRBV12-4 and TRBJ1-5; 7 bases match TRBD1. This CDR3 region has 13 residues. Trimming took 6 bases from V and 5 from J; bases not matched to a gene: 4. The CDR3 DNA reads as TGTGCCAGCAGGGCAGGGGGGGATCAGCCCCAGCATTTT. It codes for CASRAGGDQPQHF.

This clonotype was seen only a few times. V usage is TRBV29-1 and J usage is TRBJ2-2, with D maybe TRBD2 (5 bases). From germline, CDR1 is SQVTM and CDR2 ANQGSEA. Trimming left V 5 bases short and J 4 bases short, with 17 bases between. The CDR3 totals 15 residues. The CDR3 sequence is CSVFATLAGTGELFF. The CDR3 coding sequence is TGCAGCGTTTTCGCCACCCTAGCAGGCACCGGGGAGCTGTTTTTT.

This clonotype was counted ten times or more. The chain combines TRBV2 with TRBJ2-1; the D is unclear. Trimming stripped 6 bases from V and 2 bases from J, with 14 bases between. Germline V lookup: CDR1 SNHLY, CDR2 FYNNEI. The CDR3 contains 15 residues. The CDR3 sequence is CASRGAAATYNEQFF. The CDR3 nucleotides read TGTGCCAGCAGAGGCGCGGCGGCTACCTACAATGAGCAGTTCTTC.

V usage is TRBV30 and J usage is TRBJ2-4, with no clear D. Germline CDR1 and CDR2: GTSNPN and SVGIG (reference sequence). This CDR3 contains 14 residues. V was trimmed by 3 bases and J by 0 bases, leaving 9 bases between them. The CDR3 loop is CAWSLSSAKNIQYF. CDR3 bases: TGTGCCTGGAGCCTATCCTCAGCCAAAAACATTCAGTACTTC.

This clonotype appeared many times. V and J are TRBV7-6 and TRBJ2-3; 8 nucleotides align to TRBD1. Looked up from germline, CDR1 is SGHVS and CDR2 is FNYEAQ. Trimming took 3 bases from V and 2 from J; bases not matched to a gene: 7. The CDR3 sequence is 16 residues long. The CDR3, as DNA: TGTGCCAGCAGCTTCCAGACAGGGGTGTCCACAGATACGCAGTATTTT. This gives the protein CASSFQTGVSTDTQYF.

This clonotype was observed a few times. The chain employs TRBV7-2 and TRBJ2-2; D possibly uses TRBD1 or TRBD2 (5 bases each). Trimming took 4 bases from V and 4 from J, leaving 16 bases between them. Germline values: CDR1 SGHTA, CDR2 FQGNSA. The length of the CDR3 is 16 residues. The CDR3 region is CASSSRSRDGTGELFF. The CDR3 DNA sequence: TGTGCCAGCAGCTCCCGAAGCAGGGACGGCACCGGGGAGCTGTTTTTT.

This clonotype was observed once. This chain connects TRBV24-1 to TRBJ2-5, with D perhaps TRBD1 (6 bases). CDR3 length: 15 amino acids. Germline lookup yields CDR1 KGHDR and CDR2 SFDVKD. Deletions cut 9 bases from V and 5 bases from J, with 21 bases between. CDR3 sequence: CATQPRTGLGETQYF. For the CDR3, the DNA is TGTGCCACCCAACCAAGAACAGGGTTGGGGGAGACCCAGTACTTC.

This clonotype was detected many times. The chain is built from TRBV30 and TRBJ2-4; D not resolved. Germline values: CDR1 GTSNPN, CDR2 SVGIG (reference sequence). The V and J ends lost 2 bases and 7 bases respectively, with 9 bases between them. The CDR3 is 12 residues long. This chain's CDR3 is CAWSSTWNIQYF. Written as DNA, the CDR3 is TGTGCCTGGAGTTCGACTTGGAACATTCAGTACTTC.

This clonotype showed up many times. The gene calls are TRBV12-3 or TRBV12-4 and TRBJ1-1; 7 bases are a match to TRBD1. Trimming removed 6 bases from V and 4 bases from J; junction bases left unmatched: 11. The CDR3 is made up of 15 amino acids. CDR3 region: CASSHTSRGITEAFF. CDR3 coding DNA: TGTGCCAGCAGCCATACTAGCAGGGGGATCACTGAAGCTTTCTTT.

Ten or more counts support this clonotype. This sequence joins TRBV3-1 and TRBJ2-7; D remains unclear. Germline-derived CDR1 and CDR2 are LGHDT and YNNKEL (reference sequence). V lost 2 bases and J 6 bases, leaving 11 bases between the germline ends. This CDR3 has 13 amino acids. CDR3 in DNA: TGTGCCAGCAGCCAACTAGACTCTGTCGAGCAGTACTTC. It encodes CASSQLDSVEQYF.

Many counts were recorded for this clonotype. The genes are TRBV7-9 and TRBJ2-5; D call uncertain. This CDR3 spans 14 amino acids. Trimming stripped 6 bases from V and 1 base from J, with 12 bases between. Looked up from germline, CDR1 is SEHNR and CDR2 is FQNEAQ (reference sequence). The CDR3 coding sequence is TGTGCCAGCAGGGTGGACGGCACCCAAGAGACCCAGTACTTC. This translates into CASRVDGTQETQYF.

In its sample, this clonotype was seen many times. The chain joins TRBV18 to TRBJ2-1, with 10 bases lining up with TRBD2. This CDR3 is 15 amino acids long. Losses at the gene ends were 6 bases for V and 9 bases for J; bases not matched to a gene: 11. In germline, CDR1 is KGHSH, CDR2 LQKENI. The CDR3 DNA reads TGTGCCAGCTCTCCCCGCGCTAGCGGGAGTGGTGAGCAGTTCTTC. Translated: CASSPRASGSGEQFF. The full variable domain, completed using reference TRBV18 and TRBJ2-1, is NAGVMQNPRHLVRRRGQEARLRCSPMKGHSHVYWYRQLPEEGLKFMVYLQKENIIDESGMPKERFSAEFPKEGPSILRIQQVVRGDSAAYFCASSPRASGSGEQFFGPGTRLTVL.

The CDR3 bases are TGTGCCAGCAGTTTCAGCGGGGGCCTCAATGAGCAGTTCTTC. Amino acid sequence: CASSFSGGLNEQFF. V gene TRBV12-3 or TRBV12-4 combines with J gene TRBJ2-1; the match to TRBD2 covers 8 bases. This CDR3 region has 14 residues. V trimming: 3 bases; J trimming: 6 bases; junction bases outside the gene matches: 4.

The chain joins TRBV6-5 to TRBJ2-1, with a possible D match to TRBD2 (6 bases). Germline V CDR1 and CDR2: MNHEY, SVGAGI. V lost 2 bases to trimming and J lost 0 bases, with 14 bases between them. The CDR3 consists of 17 residues. The CDR3 region has the DNA TGTGCCAGCAGTTACGAGCCGACGGGAGTCTCCTACAATGAGCAGTTCTTC. Amino acids: CASSYEPTGVSYNEQFF.

This clonotype has ten or more counts. The chain couples TRBV7-2 to TRBJ2-1; D gene uncertain. V was shortened by 2 bases and J by 6 bases, with 17 bases between the two germline ends. Germline-derived CDR1 and CDR2 are SGHTA and FQGNSA. The CDR3 has 16 residues. CDR3 protein: CASSLRPFGYGNEQFF. The DNA of the CDR3 is TGTGCCAGCAGCTTAAGGCCATTCGGGTATGGCAATGAGCAGTTCTTC.

This clonotype was seen many times. The rearrangement links TRBV27 to TRBJ2-1; D not resolved. Between the trimmed V and J ends, which lost 8 bases and 5 bases, there was a span of 22 bases. The CDR3 runs to 16 residues. Germline values: CDR1 MNHEY, CDR2 SMNVEV (reference sequence). CDR3 nucleotide sequence: TGTGCCAGCGGCTACTCCCCCGGGCCTGCGAACAATGAGCAGTTCTTC. Its translation is CASGYSPGPANNEQFF.

J is TRBJ2-1 and V is TRBV19; possibly TRBD1 for D (5 bases). The germline CDR1 and CDR2 sequences are LNHDA and SQIVND (reference sequence). The CDR3 is 13 residues long. V was trimmed by 3 bases and J by 6 bases, leaving 9 bases between them. The CDR3 loop is CASSIGHLNEQFF. The CDR3 DNA follows: TGTGCCAGTAGTATTGGACACCTCAATGAGCAGTTCTTC.

The chain employs TRBV7-2 and TRBJ2-1; 8 nucleotides line up with TRBD2. The length of the CDR3 is 15 residues. Germline V CDR1 and CDR2: SGHTA, FQGNSA. V lost 2 bases to trimming and J lost 2 bases; unmatched junction nucleotides: 2. CDR3 loop: CASSLRRGAYNEQFF. The CDR3 DNA is TGTGCCAGCAGCTTACGGCGGGGGGCCTACAATGAGCAGTTCTTC. The full variable domain, in which reference TRBV7-2 and TRBJ2-1 provide the parts outside the CDR3, is GAGVSQSPSNKVTEKGKDVELRCDPISGHTALYWYRQSLGQGLEFLIYFQGNSAPDKSGLPSDRFSAERTGGSVSTLTIQRTQQEDSAVYLCASSLRRGAYNEQFFGPGTRLTVL.

This clonotype turned up a few times. The chain carries TRBV29-1 and TRBJ2-7; 9 positions agree with TRBD2. Looked up from germline, CDR1 is SQVTM and CDR2 is ANQGSEA. The junction had 20 bases not matched to a gene; V was cut back by 6 bases and J by 2 bases. This CDR3 comprises 18 residues. CDR3 protein: CSVGNRGGPGLAPYEQYF. CDR3 nucleotides: TGCAGCGTCGGTAATCGTGGGGGGCCGGGACTAGCCCCCTACGAGCAGTACTTC.

The chain joins TRBV7-9 to TRBJ2-5; D not certain. Trimming left V 4 bases short and J 3 bases short, with 12 bases between. The germline V gene has CDR1 SEHNR and CDR2 FQNEAQ (reference sequence). The CDR3 has 14 residues. CDR3 sequence reads: CASSSNQLEETQYF. The CDR3 region has the DNA TGTGCCAGCAGCTCCAACCAGCTAGAAGAGACCCAGTACTTC.

On this clonotype: This may be a read error, as it is one base from a much larger clone. The J gene is TRBJ2-1, the V gene TRBV2; weak D call: TRBD1 (6 bases). Trimming shortened V by 3 bases and J by 3 bases, and 9 bases separated the two germline ends. CDR1 is SNHLY and CDR2 is FYNNEI in the germline V gene. The CDR3 has 14 amino acids. The CDR3 DNA is TGTGCCAGCAGTGAGGGCAGGGGCTACAATGAGCAGTTCTTC. It yields the protein CASSEGRGYNEQFF.

At least ten counts were recorded for this clonotype. The chain has TRBV7-8 and TRBJ2-5, with 9 bases lining up with TRBD1. The CDR3 loop spans 15 amino acids. The V segment lost 5 bases and the J segment 2 bases; nucleotides outside the gene matches: 6. Germline lookup yields CDR1 SGHVS and CDR2 FQNEAQ. The DNA of the CDR3 is TGTGCCAGCAGCCCGAGGGACAGGGAGCAAGAGACCCAGTACTTC. Amino acid sequence: CASSPRDREQETQYF.

At least ten counts were recorded for this clonotype. The V gene is TRBV12-3 or TRBV12-4, the J gene TRBJ1-1, with 10 bases lining up with TRBD1. V was clipped by 6 bases and J by 3 bases; unmatched bases: 7. The CDR3 loop spans 15 amino acids. DNA of the CDR3: TGTGCCAGCAGCCCCCCTGGGACAGGGGACACTGAAGCTTTCTTT. Its translation is CASSPPGTGDTEAFF.

This clonotype was recorded many times. The chain joins TRBV20-1 to TRBJ2-5; 10 nucleotides agree with TRBD2. V shed 0 bases and J 4 bases; nucleotides not matched to a gene: 11. Germline-derived CDR1 and CDR2 are DFQATT and SNEGSKA (reference sequence). The CDR3 consists of 17 residues. The chain's CDR3 is CSARDLAGVFPRETQYF. In DNA form, the CDR3 reads TGCAGTGCTAGAGATCTAGCGGGAGTATTTCCGAGAGAGACCCAGTACTTC.

The CDR3 nucleotides read TGTGCCAGCAGCCGCGGCTCCGTGGAGACCCAGTACTTC. It is translated as CASSRGSVETQYF. The chain has TRBV7-2 and TRBJ2-5; D uncertain. Trimming took off 5 bases at V and 5 bases at J, with 12 bases between the two ends. The CDR3 consists of 13 residues. Germline V gene data show CDR1 as SGHTA and CDR2 as FQGNSA.

In this sample, this clonotype turned up many times. The chain recombines TRBV20-1 with TRBJ2-7; 8 nucleotides match TRBD2. The CDR3 loop spans 13 amino acids. From germline, CDR1 is DFQATT and CDR2 SNEGSKA (reference sequence). With V trimmed by 4 bases and J by 2 bases, 4 bases remained unmatched. The CDR3 loop is CSATLAGTYEQYF. DNA for the CDR3: TGCAGTGCTACCCTAGCGGGCACCTACGAGCAGTACTTC.

This clonotype was observed many times. V gene TRBV7-9 combines with J gene TRBJ2-7, with TRBD2 identical over 13 bases. V dropped 5 bases and J dropped 7; count of bases not matched to a gene: 11. This CDR3 comprises 16 residues. Looked up from germline, CDR1 is SEHNR and CDR2 is FQNEAQ (reference sequence). This CDR3 is CASSPPGLAGLGEQYF. CDR3 nucleotides: TGTGCCAGCAGCCCCCCGGGACTAGCGGGACTGGGGGAGCAGTACTTC.